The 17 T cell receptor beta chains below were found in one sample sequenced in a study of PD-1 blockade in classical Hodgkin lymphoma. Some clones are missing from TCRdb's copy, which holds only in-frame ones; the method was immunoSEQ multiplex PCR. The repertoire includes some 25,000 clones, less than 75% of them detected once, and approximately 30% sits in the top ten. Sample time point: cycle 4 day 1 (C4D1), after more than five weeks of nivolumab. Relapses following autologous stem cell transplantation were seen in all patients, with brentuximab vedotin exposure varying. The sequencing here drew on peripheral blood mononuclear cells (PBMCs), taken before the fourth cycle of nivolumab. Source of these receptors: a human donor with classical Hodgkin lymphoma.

The CDR3 spells CASSQEGLAGGSSTDTQYF. CDR3 DNA sequence: TGCGCCAGCAGCCAAGAAGGACTAGCGGGGGGTTCTAGCACAGATACGCAGTATTTT. The J gene is TRBJ2-3, the V gene TRBV4-1, with TRBD2 identical over 14 bases. The CDR3 spans 19 residues. V lost 0 bases and J lost 0; bases outside the gene matches: 5. Looked up from germline, CDR1 is MGHRA and CDR2 is YSYEKL.

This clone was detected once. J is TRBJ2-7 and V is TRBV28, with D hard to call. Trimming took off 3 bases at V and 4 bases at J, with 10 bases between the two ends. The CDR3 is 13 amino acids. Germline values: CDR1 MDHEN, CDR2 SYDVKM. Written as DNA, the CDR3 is TGTGCCAGCAGTTTCACAGAGGATTACGAGCAGTACGTC. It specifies CASSFTEDYEQYV.

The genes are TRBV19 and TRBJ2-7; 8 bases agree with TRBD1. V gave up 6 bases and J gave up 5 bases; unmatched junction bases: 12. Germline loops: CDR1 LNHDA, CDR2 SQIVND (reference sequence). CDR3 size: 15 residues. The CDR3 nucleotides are TGTGCCAGTAGAGGTGGGAGACAGGGGAATCACGAGCAGTACTTC. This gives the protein CASRGGRQGNHEQYF. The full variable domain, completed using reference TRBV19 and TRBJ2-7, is DGGITQSPKYLFRKEGQNVTLSCEQNLNHDAMYWYRQDPGQGLRLIYYSQIVNDFQKGDIAEGYSVSREKKESFPLTVTSAQKNPTAFYLCASRGGRQGNHEQYFGPGTRLTVT.

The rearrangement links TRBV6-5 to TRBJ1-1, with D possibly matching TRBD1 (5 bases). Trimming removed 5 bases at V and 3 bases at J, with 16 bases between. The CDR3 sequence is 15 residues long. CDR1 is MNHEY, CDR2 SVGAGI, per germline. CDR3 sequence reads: CASSRQPRDDTEAFF. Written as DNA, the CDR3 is TGTGCCAGCAGTCGCCAACCCCGGGACGACACTGAAGCTTTCTTT.

The CDR3, as DNA: TGTGCCAGTCGGGACAGGGGGCTCACTGAAGCTTTCTTT. Translated: CASRDRGLTEAFF. The chain combines TRBV19 with TRBJ1-1; 12 positions agree with TRBD1. Germline-derived CDR1 and CDR2 are LNHDA and SQIVND (reference sequence). The CDR3 is 13 amino acids. The J segment lost 4 bases and the V segment lost 8 bases, leaving 2 bases of the junction unmatched.

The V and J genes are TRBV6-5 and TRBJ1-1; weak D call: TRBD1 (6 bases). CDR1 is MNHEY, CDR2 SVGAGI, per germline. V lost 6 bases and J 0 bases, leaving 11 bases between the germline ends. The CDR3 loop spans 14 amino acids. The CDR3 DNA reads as TGTGCCAGCAGGCCGCAGGGGATGAACACTGAAGCTTTCTTT. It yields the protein CASRPQGMNTEAFF.

CDR3 sequence reads: CASSLRSDNTEAFF. The DNA of the CDR3 is TGTGCCAGCAGCTTGCGCTCGGACAACACTGAAGCTTTCTTT. The chain is built from TRBV5-4 and TRBJ1-1; D is uncertain. CDR1 and CDR2 (germline): SGHNT, YYREEE (reference sequence). With 1 base removed from V and 2 bases from J, the gap between germline ends came to 9 bases. This CDR3 comprises 14 residues.

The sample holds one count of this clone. For the CDR3, the DNA is TGTGCCAGCAGTGAAGAGCTCAGGGACGGCTACACCTTC. Translating gives CASSEELRDGYTF. The rearrangement joins TRBV2 to TRBJ1-2, with TRBD1 as a possible D gene (5 bases). There are 13 residues in the CDR3. V was trimmed by 1 base and J by 8 bases, leaving 11 bases between them. Germline-derived CDR1 and CDR2 are SNHLY and FYNNEI.

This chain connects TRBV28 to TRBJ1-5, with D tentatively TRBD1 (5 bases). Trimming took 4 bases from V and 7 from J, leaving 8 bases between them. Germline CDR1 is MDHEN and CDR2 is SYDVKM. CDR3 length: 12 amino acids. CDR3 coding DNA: TGTGCCAGCAGTTCAGGGAGACAGCCCCAGCATTTT. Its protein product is CASSSGRQPQHF. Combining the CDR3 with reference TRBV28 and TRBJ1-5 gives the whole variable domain DVKVTQSSRYLVKRTGEKVFLECVQDMDHENMFWYRQDPGLGLRLIYFSYDVKMKEKGDIPEGYSVSREKKERFSLILESASTNQTSMYLCASSSGRQPQHFGDGTRLSIL.

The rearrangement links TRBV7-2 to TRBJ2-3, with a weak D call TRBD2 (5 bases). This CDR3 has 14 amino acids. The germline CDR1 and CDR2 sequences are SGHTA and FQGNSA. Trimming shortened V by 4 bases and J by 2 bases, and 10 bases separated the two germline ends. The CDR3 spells CASSSGLATDTQYF. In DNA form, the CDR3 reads TGTGCCAGCAGCTCAGGACTGGCCACAGATACGCAGTATTTT.

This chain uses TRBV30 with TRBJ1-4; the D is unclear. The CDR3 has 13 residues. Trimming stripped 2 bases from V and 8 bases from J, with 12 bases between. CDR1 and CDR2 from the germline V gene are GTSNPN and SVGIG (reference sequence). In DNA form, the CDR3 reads TGTGCCTGGAGTAGGCAGCACGGGGAAAAACTGTTTTTT. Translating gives CAWSRQHGEKLFF. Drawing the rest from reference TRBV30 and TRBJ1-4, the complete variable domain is SQTIHQWPATLVQPVGSPLSLECTVEGTSNPNLYWYRQAAGRGLQLLFYSVGIGQISSEVPQNLSASRPQDRQFILSSKKLLLSDSGFYLCAWSRQHGEKLFFGSGTQLSVL.

CDR3 bases: TGCGCCAGCAGCTTAGGCGGGGCTAGCACAGATACGCAGTATTTT. Encoded protein: CASSLGGASTDTQYF. This sequence joins TRBV5-1 and TRBJ2-3; tentatively, D is TRBD2 (6 bases). This CDR3 comprises 15 residues. CDR1 is SGHRS, CDR2 YFSETQ, per germline. V was trimmed by 2 bases and J by 0 bases, leaving 10 bases between them.

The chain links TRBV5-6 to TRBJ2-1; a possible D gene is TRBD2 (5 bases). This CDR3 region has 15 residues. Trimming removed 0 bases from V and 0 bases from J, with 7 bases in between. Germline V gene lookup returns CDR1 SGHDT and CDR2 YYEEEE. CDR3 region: CASSLERDSYNEQFF. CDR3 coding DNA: TGTGCCAGCAGCTTGGAGAGGGACTCCTACAATGAGCAGTTCTTC.

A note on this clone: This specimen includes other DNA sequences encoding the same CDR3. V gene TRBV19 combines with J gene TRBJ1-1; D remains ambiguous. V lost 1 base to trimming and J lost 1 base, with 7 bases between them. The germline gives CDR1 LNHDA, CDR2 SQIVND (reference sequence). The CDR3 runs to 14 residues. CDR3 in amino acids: CASSIGRANTEAFF. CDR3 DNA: TGTGCCAGTAGTATAGGAAGAGCGAACACTGAAGCTTTCTTT.

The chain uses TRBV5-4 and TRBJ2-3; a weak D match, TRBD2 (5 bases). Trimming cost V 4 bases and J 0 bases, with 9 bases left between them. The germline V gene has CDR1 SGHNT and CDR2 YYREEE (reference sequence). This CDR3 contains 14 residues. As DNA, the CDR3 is TGTGCCAGCAGCCGGACTGAAAGCACAGATACGCAGTATTTT. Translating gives CASSRTESTDTQYF.

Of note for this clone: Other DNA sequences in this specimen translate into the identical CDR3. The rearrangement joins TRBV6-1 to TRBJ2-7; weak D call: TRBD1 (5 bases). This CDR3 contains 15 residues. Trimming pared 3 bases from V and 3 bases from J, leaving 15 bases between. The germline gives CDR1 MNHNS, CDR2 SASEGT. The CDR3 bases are TGTGCCAGCAGTGAGTCTGGGGCCAGCTTCTACGAGCAGTACTTC. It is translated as CASSESGASFYEQYF.

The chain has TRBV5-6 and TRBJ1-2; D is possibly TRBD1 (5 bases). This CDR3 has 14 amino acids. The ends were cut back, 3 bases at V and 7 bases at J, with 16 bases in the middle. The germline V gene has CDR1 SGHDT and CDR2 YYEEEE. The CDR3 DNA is TGTGCCAGCAGCTCCCTTGACCCGAGGGGTGGCTACACCTTC. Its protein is CASSSLDPRGGYTF.